These 7 T cell receptor beta chains originate from one sample sequenced in a study of response to subunit inactivated influenza vaccine. TCRdb re-derived calls from the RT-PCR reads in MiXCR, one entry per CDR3 protein. The sample shows roughly 760,000 distinct CDR3 sequences, roughly 20% of them seen only once. Sequenced material: PBMCs from blood, taken less than 6 days after vaccination. The receptors stem from a man between 45 and 60 years old who received an inactivated influenza vaccine.

The chain recombines TRBV28 with TRBJ1-5; D remains unclear. Deletions cut 5 bases from V and 7 bases from J, with 12 bases between. Germline CDR1 is MDHEN and CDR2 is SYDVKM. The CDR3 contains 13 residues. The chain's CDR3 is CASSGLAGQPQHF. The CDR3, as DNA: TGTGCCAGCAGTGGCCTCGCGGGACAGCCCCAGCATTTT.

Ten or more counts support this clonotype. The J gene is TRBJ2-1, the V gene TRBV12-3 or TRBV12-4; D possibly uses TRBD1 or TRBD2 (5 bases each). V was clipped by 6 bases and J by 11 bases, with 14 bases between them. The CDR3 has 12 amino acids. CDR3 DNA sequence: TGTGCCAGCAGGCCGGGGCCACGAAAGCAGTTCTTC. The encoded protein is CASRPGPRKQFF.

The chain uses TRBV20-1 and TRBJ2-4, with D possibly matching TRBD2 (6 bases). The CDR3 extends over 14 amino acids. Trimming stripped 0 bases from V and 6 bases from J, with 12 bases between. Germline V gene sequence: CDR1 DFQATT, CDR2 SNEGSKA (reference sequence). Here the CDR3 reads CSARDAGSGNIQYF. The DNA for the CDR3 is TGCAGTGCTAGAGACGCGGGATCCGGAAACATTCAGTACTTC.

The chain couples TRBV6-2 or TRBV6-3 to TRBJ1-4; D remains unclear. The CDR3 is 12 amino acids. Trimming cost V 4 bases and J 7 bases, with 7 bases left between them. Germline V lookup: CDR1 MNHEY, CDR2 SVGEGT. The CDR3 protein is CASSSGSEKLFF. CDR3 nucleotide sequence: TGTGCCAGCAGTTCTGGGTCTGAAAAACTGTTTTTT.

This clonotype was detected only once. At one of its ends the junction is not consistent with the germline gene, which may arise from a read error. The rearrangement uses TRBV28 and TRBJ2-1; D call uncertain. This CDR3 comprises 12 residues. Germline lookup yields CDR1 MDHEN and CDR2 SYDVKM. The CDR3 DNA reads as TGTGCCAGCAGAGAGACAAATAATGAGCAGCTCTTC. Translation gives CASRETNNEQLF.

This chain joins TRBV20-1 and TRBJ1-1; 9 nucleotides match TRBD1. J lost 1 base, V lost 3 bases, and 6 bases had no gene match. The V gene's germline CDR1 is DFQATT and CDR2 SNEGSKA (reference sequence). The length of the CDR3 is 15 residues. CDR3 DNA: TGCAGTGCTAGCCCCGGGACAGGGAAGAACACTGAAGCTTTCTTT. The encoded protein is CSASPGTGKNTEAFF.

The sample holds many counts of this clonotype. V is TRBV5-1 and J is TRBJ2-2; TRBD1 agrees at 8 bases. Trimming cost V 4 bases and J 4 bases; bases outside gene matches: 3. Germline CDR1 reads SGHRS; CDR2 reads YFSETQ. This CDR3 is 14 amino acids long. CDR3 DNA: TGCGCCAGCAGCGGACAGGGATTCACCGGGGAGCTGTTTTTT. This gives the protein CASSGQGFTGELFF.